This T cell receptor (beta chain) was documented in a study of blood T cells in healthy people across ages. Next came a second PCR, run for roughly 6 to 11 cycles, which used a sample-barcoded 5' primer along with a J-beta primer mix. TCRdb reprocessed the 5' RACE reads via MiXCR and lists one record per CDR3 protein. The sample includes roughly 500,000 distinct CDR3 sequences, about 25% of them seen just once. CDR1 is MNHEY and CDR2 is SVGEGT in the germline V gene. V was pared by 2 bases and J by 1 base, with 5 bases of the junction left unmatched. The CDR3 runs 15 residues. About 9.9 milliliters of peripheral blood were drawn from each donor.

Specimen: blood. This sequence originates from a woman aged 70-85 years in good health. The chain links TRBV6-2 or TRBV6-3 to TRBJ2-7; 7 bases align to TRBD1. The CDR3 nucleotides read TGTGCCAGCAGTTACCCGAGGGGGCTGTCCTACGAGCAGTACTTC. This gives the protein CASSYPRGLSYEQYF.